This TCR beta chain derives from a study of T cells in Graves' hyperthyroidism and ophthalmopathy. Study-level findings and limits: Separation of ophthalmopathy from stable hyperthyroidism was achieved by a 13 V-J model.

With regard to this clonotype: No antigen is known for it.

Researchers amplified the TCR beta CDR3 regions from RNA transcripts. When the TCR CDR3 underwent first-round RT-PCR, the HTBI primer set was used. A single record per CDR3 protein comes from TCRdb applying MiXCR to the multiplex PCR reads. The sample gives approximately 600,000 distinct CDR3 sequences, 12% to 15% of which show up once; 7% to 9% is in the top ten. The length of the CDR3 is 13 residues. Trimming cost V 6 bases and J 4 bases; bases outside gene matches: 6. The receptor comes from a woman aged 18-30 years with Graves' ophthalmopathy. The rearrangement joins TRBV12-3 or TRBV12-4 to TRBJ2-7; TRBD1 matches at 7 bases. The sample taken for sequencing was blood. The CDR3 region is CASSRRTGYEQYF. The CDR3 nucleotides read TGTGCCAGCAGCCGTAGGACAGGATACGAGCAGTACTTC.